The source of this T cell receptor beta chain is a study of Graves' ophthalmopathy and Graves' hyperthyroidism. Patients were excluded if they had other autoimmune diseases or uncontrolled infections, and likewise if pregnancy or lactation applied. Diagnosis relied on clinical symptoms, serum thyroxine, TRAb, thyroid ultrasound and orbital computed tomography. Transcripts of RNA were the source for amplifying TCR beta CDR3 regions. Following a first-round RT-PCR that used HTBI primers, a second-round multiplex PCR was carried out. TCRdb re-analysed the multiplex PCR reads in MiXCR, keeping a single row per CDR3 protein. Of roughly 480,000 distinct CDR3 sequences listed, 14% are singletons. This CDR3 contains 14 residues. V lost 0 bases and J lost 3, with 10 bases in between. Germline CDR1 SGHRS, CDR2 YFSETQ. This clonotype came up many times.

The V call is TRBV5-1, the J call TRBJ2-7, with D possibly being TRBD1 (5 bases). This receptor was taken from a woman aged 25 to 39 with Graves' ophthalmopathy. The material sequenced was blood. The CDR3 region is CASSLAGKYYEQYF. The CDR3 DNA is TGCGCCAGCAGCTTGGCAGGGAAGTACTACGAGCAGTACTTC.